This T cell receptor (beta chain) came from a study of Graves' ophthalmopathy and Graves' hyperthyroidism. This clonotype was counted at least ten times. Stable hyperthyroidism referred to disease that showed no ophthalmopathy within 18 months of follow-up. The study amplified TCR beta CDR3 regions using RNA transcripts. The workflow started with a first-round RT-PCR run with HTBI primers and then moved on to a second-round multiplex PCR. TCRdb re-analysed the multiplex PCR reads in MiXCR, keeping a single row per CDR3 protein. The sample records roughly 400,000 distinct CDR3 sequences, roughly 15% being singletons. This TCR was recovered from a woman aged 18-30 years with stable Graves' hyperthyroidism. Material: peripheral blood.

The DNA for the CDR3 is TGTGCCAGCAGGGGAGGCAGGGGGCTTGCAGCGAACACCGGGGAGCTGTTTTTT. It is translated as CASRGGRGLAANTGELFF. The chain combines TRBV12-3 or TRBV12-4 with TRBJ2-2; 8 positions match TRBD1. This CDR3 has 18 residues. The V gene end was trimmed by 6 bases and the J gene end by 0 bases; junction bases not matched to a gene: 12.